This passage covers 18 T cell receptor beta chains from one sample sequenced in a study of T-cell reconstitution after alpha-beta-depleted transplantation in children. A TCRbeta library incorporating unique molecular identifiers was prepared. TCRdb itself ran the PCR reads through MiXCR, one entry per CDR3 protein. The sample records approximately 420,000 distinct CDR3 sequences, roughly a tenth being singletons. The sample consisted of PBMCs from the stem cell graft donor, taken from the stem cell graft. The receptors come from a human donor who donated a stem cell graft to a child with acute myeloid leukemia.

Only a few counts were recorded for this clonotype. The chain carries TRBV7-2 and TRBJ1-2; the D is unclear. CDR1 and CDR2 (germline): SGHTA, FQGNSA. Trimming removed 2 bases from V and 7 bases from J, with 23 bases in between. The CDR3 sequence is 17 residues long. CDR3: CASSLNLGTLSSGGYTF. DNA for the CDR3: TGTGCCAGCAGCTTAAACTTGGGCACCTTGAGTTCCGGTGGCTACACCTTC. Full variable domain (outside the CDR3, taken from reference TRBV7-2 and TRBJ1-2): GAGVSQSPSNKVTEKGKDVELRCDPISGHTALYWYRQSLGQGLEFLIYFQGNSAPDKSGLPSDRFSAERTGGSVSTLTIQRTQQEDSAVYLCASSLNLGTLSSGGYTFGSGTRLTVV.

This clonotype was recorded at least ten times. The V and J genes are TRBV9 and TRBJ2-5, with TRBD2 identical over 11 bases. V lost 2 bases and J lost 5; bases outside the gene matches: 2. Germline V gene lookup returns CDR1 SGDLS and CDR2 YYNGEE. The CDR3 contains 14 residues. CDR3 sequence: CASSVGLAGETQYF. The CDR3 nucleotides are TGTGCCAGCAGCGTTGGACTAGCGGGCGAGACCCAGTACTTC.

The table lists this clonotype with a few counts. This chain links TRBV6-2 or TRBV6-3 with TRBJ2-1; D is possibly TRBD1 or TRBD2 (5 bases each). Germline CDR1 and CDR2: MNHEY and SVGEGT. This CDR3 has 13 residues. With 7 bases removed from V and 6 bases from J, the gap between germline ends came to 13 bases. The DNA of the CDR3 is TGTGCCAGCAAAAGGGATGGGACCAATGAGCAGTTCTTC. This translates into CASKRDGTNEQFF.

This clonotype was seen repeatedly, ten times or more. The chain couples TRBV5-1 to TRBJ1-1; D possibly corresponds to TRBD1 (6 bases). The CDR3 contains 13 residues. Germline assignment: CDR1 SGHRS and CDR2 YFSETQ. V gave up 2 bases and J gave up 3 bases, with 8 bases separating them. Here the CDR3 DNA reads TGCGCCAGCAGCTTATCAGGGGACACTGAAGCTTTCTTT. It encodes CASSLSGDTEAFF.

In this sample, this clonotype turned up many times. The CDR3 DNA follows: TGCAGCGCCGTCGAGGCCTCCTATGGCTACACCTTC. It is translated as CSAVEASYGYTF. The chain carries TRBV29-1 and TRBJ1-2; D unclear. This CDR3 spans 12 amino acids. Deletions cut 7 bases from V and 4 bases from J, with 13 bases between. Germline-derived CDR1 and CDR2 are SQVTM and ANQGSEA. The full variable domain, with the rest looked up from reference TRBV29-1 and TRBJ1-2, is SAVISQKPSRDICQRGTSLTIQCQVDSQVTMMFWYRQQPGQSLTLIATANQGSEATYESGFVIDKFPISRPNLTFSTLTVSNMSPEDSSIYLCSAVEASYGYTFGSGTRLTVV.

This clonotype was seen more than once but under ten times. The CDR3 region has the DNA TGTGCCTGGAGTGTGGGGAGTGAGCAGTTCTTC. It encodes CAWSVGSEQFF. V gene TRBV30 combines with J gene TRBJ2-1, with D perhaps TRBD2 (5 bases). Germline V gives CDR1 GTSNPN, CDR2 SVGIG (reference sequence). The V gene lost 0 bases and the J gene lost 9 bases, with 6 bases spanning the gap. This CDR3 has 11 residues. The whole variable domain, filled in from reference TRBV30 and TRBJ2-1, reads SQTIHQWPATLVQPVGSPLSLECTVEGTSNPNLYWYRQAAGRGLQLLFYSVGIGQISSEVPQNLSASRPQDRQFILSSKKLLLSDSGFYLCAWSVGSEQFFGPGTRLTVL.

This clonotype has at least ten counts. The genes are TRBV5-1 and TRBJ2-7; 10 bases agree with TRBD2. There are 16 residues in the CDR3. CDR1 and CDR2 (germline): SGHRS, YFSETQ. Unmatched junction bases numbered 11, after V lost 3 bases and J lost 5 bases. The CDR3 is CASSWGRLAGADEQYF. CDR3 bases: TGCGCCAGCAGCTGGGGGCGTCTAGCGGGAGCCGACGAGCAGTACTTC.

There are many counts of this clonotype. In DNA, the CDR3 is TGCGCCAGCAGCCTGGACGGACAGGGCGGCCAGCCCCAGCATTTT. Protein product: CASSLDGQGGQPQHF. This chain uses TRBV5-1 with TRBJ1-5, with 8 bases matching TRBD1. Germline V gives CDR1 SGHRS, CDR2 YFSETQ. There are 15 residues in the CDR3. With V trimmed by 4 bases and J by 7 bases, 10 bases remained unmatched.

This chain links TRBV12-3 or TRBV12-4 with TRBJ2-7; tentatively, D is TRBD1 or TRBD2 (7 bases each). The CDR3 runs to 13 residues. V was pared by 5 bases and J by 6 bases, with 14 bases between. Here the CDR3 reads CASSLREGAEQYV. CDR3 coding DNA: TGTGCCAGCAGTCTTAGGGAGGGGGCCGAGCAGTACGTC.

A few counts support this clonotype. CDR3 coding DNA: TGTGCCAGCAGCTTAGCGATTAGGTCGAGGGGCACAGATACGCAGTATTTT. Translation: CASSLAIRSRGTDTQYF. The chain couples TRBV7-2 to TRBJ2-3, with D possibly TRBD2 on 5 matching bases. V gave up 0 bases and J gave up 1 base, with 14 bases separating them. Germline values: CDR1 SGHTA, CDR2 FQGNSA. This CDR3 is built from 17 residues.

The chain recombines TRBV7-9 with TRBJ2-3; 7 bases agree with TRBD1. This CDR3 spans 14 amino acids. Looked up from germline, CDR1 is SEHNR and CDR2 is FQNEAQ (reference sequence). V shed 7 bases and J 0 bases; nucleotides not matched to a gene: 4. The CDR3 bases are TGTGCCAGCAAAACAGGGGCGAGCACAGATACGCAGTATTTT. It is translated as CASKTGASTDTQYF.

In its sample, this clonotype was seen a few times. This chain uses TRBV6-5 with TRBJ1-2; 7 bases are shared with TRBD1. V dropped 4 bases and J dropped 4; count of bases not matched to a gene: 6. Per germline, CDR1 MNHEY and CDR2 SVGAGI. This CDR3 region has 14 residues. The CDR3 region has the DNA TGTGCCAGCAGTTCAGCAGGGGGTGGCTATGGCTACACCTTC. Encoded protein: CASSSAGGGYGYTF.

This clonotype turned up a few times. The chain joins TRBV5-1 to TRBJ1-1; 7 nucleotides align to TRBD1. The CDR3 covers 16 residues. Trimming removed 0 bases from V and 0 bases from J; junction bases left unmatched: 5. Germline lookup yields CDR1 SGHRS and CDR2 YFSETQ. The CDR3 DNA is TGCGCCAGCAGCTTGGTCCCGACAGGGATGAACACTGAAGCTTTCTTT. Translation gives CASSLVPTGMNTEAFF. The entire variable domain, with the rest obtained from reference TRBV5-1 and TRBJ1-1, is as follows: KAGVTQTPRYLIKTRGQQVTLSCSPISGHRSVSWYQQTPGQGLQFLFEYFSETQRNKGNFPGRFSGRQFSNSRSEMNVSTLELGDSALYLCASSLVPTGMNTEAFFGQGTRLTVV.

As DNA, the CDR3 is TGTGCCAGCAGTTTACGGCCTTTGACACCCCTCCACTTT. Translating it yields CASSLRPLTPLHF. This chain links TRBV12-3 or TRBV12-4 with TRBJ1-6; no definite D call. The CDR3 contains 13 residues. Trimming took 2 bases from V and 11 from J, leaving 10 bases between them.

The genes are TRBV20-1 and TRBJ1-2; 7 bases line up with TRBD1. V shed 3 bases and J 1 base; nucleotides not matched to a gene: 5. The CDR3 sequence is 14 residues long. CDR1 and CDR2 (germline): DFQATT, SNEGSKA (reference sequence). DNA for the CDR3: TGCAGTGCTAGTAGGGGGCAGAGTAACTATGGCTACACCTTC. This sequence encodes CSASRGQSNYGYTF.

The sample holds a few counts of this clonotype. The chain has TRBV6-1 and TRBJ1-5, with 7 bases aligning to TRBD1. V lost 5 bases to trimming and J lost 11 bases; unmatched junction nucleotides: 9. The CDR3 is 13 residues long. Germline V lookup: CDR1 MNHNS, CDR2 SASEGT. The CDR3 DNA follows: TGTGCCAGCAGTCTGGGACAGTCCGGGGCCCAGCATTTT. As protein: CASSLGQSGAQHF.

This clonotype was picked up a small number of times. The V and J genes are TRBV10-3 and TRBJ2-7; either TRBD1 or TRBD2 may fit D (5 bases each). CDR1 is ENHRY and CDR2 is SYGVKD in the germline V gene. The V end lost 2 bases, the J end lost 4 bases, and 12 bases lay between the germline ends. The CDR3 has 14 residues. CDR3 in amino acids: CAISERGTGYEQYV. In DNA, the CDR3 is TGTGCCATCAGTGAGAGGGGAACGGGATACGAGCAGTACGTC.

CDR3 residues: CASGDPNEQYF. The DNA for the CDR3 is TGCGCCAGCGGGGACCCTAACGAGCAGTACTTC. This chain uses TRBV5-1 with TRBJ2-7; either TRBD1 or TRBD2 may supply D (5 bases each). The CDR3 extends over 11 amino acids. The germline gives CDR1 SGHRS, CDR2 YFSETQ. V lost 7 bases and J lost 5, with 10 bases in between.